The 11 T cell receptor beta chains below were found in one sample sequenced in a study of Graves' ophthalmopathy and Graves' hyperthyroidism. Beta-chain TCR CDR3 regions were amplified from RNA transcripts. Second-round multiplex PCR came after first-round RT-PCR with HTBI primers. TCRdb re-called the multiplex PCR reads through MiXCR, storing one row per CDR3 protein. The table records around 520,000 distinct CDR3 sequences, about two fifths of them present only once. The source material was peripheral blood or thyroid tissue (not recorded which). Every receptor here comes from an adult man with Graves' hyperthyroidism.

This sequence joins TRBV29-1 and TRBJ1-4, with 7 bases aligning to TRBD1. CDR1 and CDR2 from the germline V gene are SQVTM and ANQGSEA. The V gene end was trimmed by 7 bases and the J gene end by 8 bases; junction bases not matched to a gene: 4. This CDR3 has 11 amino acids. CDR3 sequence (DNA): TGCAGCGCTGGGACAGAGGAAAAACTGTTTTTT. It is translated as CSAGTEEKLFF.

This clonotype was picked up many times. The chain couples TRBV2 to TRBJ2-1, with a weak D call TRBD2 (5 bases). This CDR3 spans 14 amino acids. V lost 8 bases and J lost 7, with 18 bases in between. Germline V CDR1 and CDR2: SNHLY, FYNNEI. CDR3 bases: TGTGCCAGCGGCGGGTCCCTAGGTAGGAATGAGCAGTTCTTC. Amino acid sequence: CASGGSLGRNEQFF.

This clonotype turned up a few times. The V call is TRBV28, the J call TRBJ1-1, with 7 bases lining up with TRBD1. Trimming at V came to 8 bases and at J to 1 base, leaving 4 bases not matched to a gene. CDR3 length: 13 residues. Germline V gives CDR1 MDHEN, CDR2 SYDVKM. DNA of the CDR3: TGTGCCAGCCACAGACAGGGGAACACTGAAGCTTTCTTT. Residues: CASHRQGNTEAFF.

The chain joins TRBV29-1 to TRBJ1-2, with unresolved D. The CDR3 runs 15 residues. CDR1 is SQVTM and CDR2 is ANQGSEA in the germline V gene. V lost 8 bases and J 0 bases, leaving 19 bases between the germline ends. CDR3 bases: TGCAGCTCACCCATGACCGGCCAAGCTAACTATGGCTACACCTTC. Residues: CSSPMTGQANYGYTF.

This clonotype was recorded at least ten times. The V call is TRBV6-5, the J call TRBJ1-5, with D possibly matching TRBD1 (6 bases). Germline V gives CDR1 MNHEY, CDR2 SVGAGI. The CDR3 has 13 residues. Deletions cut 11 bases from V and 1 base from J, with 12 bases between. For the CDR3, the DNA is TGTGCCGAGGGGGGTCTGAGCAATCAGCCCCAGCATTTT. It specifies CAEGGLSNQPQHF.

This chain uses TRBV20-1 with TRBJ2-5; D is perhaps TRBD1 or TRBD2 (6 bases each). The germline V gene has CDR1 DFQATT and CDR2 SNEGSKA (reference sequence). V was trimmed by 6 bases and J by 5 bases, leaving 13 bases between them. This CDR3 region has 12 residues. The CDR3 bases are TGCAGTGCACCCCGGGGGCTGGAGACCCAGTACTTC. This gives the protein CSAPRGLETQYF.

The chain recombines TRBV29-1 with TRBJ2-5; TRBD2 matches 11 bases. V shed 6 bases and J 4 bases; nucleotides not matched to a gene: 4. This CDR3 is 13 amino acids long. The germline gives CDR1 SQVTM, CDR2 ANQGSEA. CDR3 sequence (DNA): TGCAGCGTCTGGACTAGCGGGTTAGAGACCCAGTACTTC. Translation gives CSVWTSGLETQYF.

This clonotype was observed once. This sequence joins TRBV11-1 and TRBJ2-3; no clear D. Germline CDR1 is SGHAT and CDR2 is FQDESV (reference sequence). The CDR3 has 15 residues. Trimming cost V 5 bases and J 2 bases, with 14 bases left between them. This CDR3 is CASSPGSYDTDTQYF. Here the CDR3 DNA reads TGTGCCAGCAGCCCGGGCAGCTACGACACAGATACGCAGTATTTT. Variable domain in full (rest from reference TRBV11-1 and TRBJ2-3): EAEVAQSPRYKITEKSQAVAFWCDPISGHATLYWYRQILGQGPELLVQFQDESVVDDSQLPKDRFSAERLKGVDSTLKIQPAELGDSAMYLCASSPGSYDTDTQYFGPGTRLTVL.

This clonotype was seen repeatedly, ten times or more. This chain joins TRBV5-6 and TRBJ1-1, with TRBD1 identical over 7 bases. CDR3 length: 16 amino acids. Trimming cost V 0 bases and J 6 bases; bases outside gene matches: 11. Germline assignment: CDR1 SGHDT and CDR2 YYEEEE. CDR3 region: CASSLAVEGAGSEAFF. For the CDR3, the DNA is TGTGCCAGCAGCTTGGCGGTGGAGGGGGCTGGCTCTGAAGCTTTCTTT.

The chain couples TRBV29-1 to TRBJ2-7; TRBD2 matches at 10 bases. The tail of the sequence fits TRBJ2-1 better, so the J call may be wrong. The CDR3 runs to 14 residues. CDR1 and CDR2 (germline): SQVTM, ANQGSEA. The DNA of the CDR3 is TGCAGCGTTTCCCCTAGCGGGGGACTCAATGAGCAGTTCTTC. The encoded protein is CSVSPSGGLNEQFF.

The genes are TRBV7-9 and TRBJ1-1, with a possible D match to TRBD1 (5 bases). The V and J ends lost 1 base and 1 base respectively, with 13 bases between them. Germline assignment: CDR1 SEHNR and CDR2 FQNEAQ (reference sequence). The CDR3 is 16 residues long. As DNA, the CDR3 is TGTGCCAGCAGCTTAGGTTCGGGGCTGGGGAACACTGAAGCTTTCTTT. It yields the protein CASSLGSGLGNTEAFF.